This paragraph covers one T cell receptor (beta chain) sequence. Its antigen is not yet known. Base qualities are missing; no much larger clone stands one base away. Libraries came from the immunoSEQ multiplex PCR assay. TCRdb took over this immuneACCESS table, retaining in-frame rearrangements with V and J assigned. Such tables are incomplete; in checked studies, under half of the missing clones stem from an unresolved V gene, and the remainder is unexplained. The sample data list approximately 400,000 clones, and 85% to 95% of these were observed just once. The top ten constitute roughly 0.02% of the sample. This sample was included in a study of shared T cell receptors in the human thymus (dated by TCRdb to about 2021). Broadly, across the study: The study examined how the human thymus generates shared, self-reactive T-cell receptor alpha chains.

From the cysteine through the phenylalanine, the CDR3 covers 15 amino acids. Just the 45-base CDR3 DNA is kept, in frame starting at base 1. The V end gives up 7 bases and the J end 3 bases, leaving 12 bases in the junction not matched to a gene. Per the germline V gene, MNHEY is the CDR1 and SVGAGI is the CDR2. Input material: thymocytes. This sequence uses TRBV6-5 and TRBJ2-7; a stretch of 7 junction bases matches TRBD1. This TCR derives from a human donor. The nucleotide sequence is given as TGTGCCAGCACGAGCTTAGGGGGCGGAAGCTACGAGCAGTACTTC. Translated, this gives CASTSLGGGSYEQYF.